One sample yielded the 9 T cell receptor beta chains listed below, sequenced in a study of blood T cells in healthy people across ages. Primed by a sample-barcoded 5' primer and a J-beta primer mix, a second PCR proceeded for roughly 6 to 12 cycles. One entry per CDR3 protein, called by TCRdb with MiXCR from the 5' RACE reads. The repertoire holds over 1,500,000 distinct CDR3 sequences, with about 39% as singletons. The sample was blood. All receptors come from a human donor in good health.

The chain is built from TRBV6-1 and TRBJ2-5; D gene uncertain. The V end lost 1 base, the J end lost 9 bases, and 15 bases lay between the germline ends. The CDR3 covers 14 residues. Looked up from germline, CDR1 is MNHNS and CDR2 is SASEGT. The CDR3 nucleotides read TGTGCCAGCAGTGAAGTTTCCTTTATTTGGGCCCAGTACTTC. Translating gives CASSEVSFIWAQYF.

The chain is built from TRBV7-2 and TRBJ1-2, with 10 positions matching TRBD1. The CDR3 contains 15 residues. Germline assignment: CDR1 SGHTA and CDR2 FQGNSA. Trimming cost V 4 bases and J 5 bases; bases outside gene matches: 7. The CDR3 sequence: CASSSPTGGAYGYTF. The CDR3 DNA follows: TGTGCCAGCAGCTCCCCGACAGGGGGCGCATATGGCTACACCTTC.

This clonotype was detected a few times. Here the CDR3 DNA reads TGCGCCAGCAGGGACCCTTTGATTTCATCCGGGGCCAACGTCCTGACTTTC. This encodes CASRDPLISSGANVLTF. The chain couples TRBV5-1 to TRBJ2-6; D uncertain. The germline V and J ends were trimmed by 5 bases and 4 bases, with 19 bases remaining between them. The CDR3 is 17 residues long. Per the germline V gene, CDR1 is SGHRS and CDR2 is YFSETQ. Combining the CDR3 with reference TRBV5-1 and TRBJ2-6 gives the whole variable domain KAGVTQTPRYLIKTRGQQVTLSCSPISGHRSVSWYQQTPGQGLQFLFEYFSETQRNKGNFPGRFSGRQFSNSRSEMNVSTLELGDSALYLCASRDPLISSGANVLTFGAGSRLTVL.

On this clonotype itself: Germline and junction disagree at one end, which may indicate a read error. The V and J genes are TRBV7-6 and TRBJ2-5; D remains ambiguous. The CDR3 loop spans 13 amino acids. Germline V gene sequence: CDR1 SGHVS, CDR2 FNYEAQ. The CDR3 bases are TGTGCCGGCAGCTTACCGAACGAAGAGACCCAGTACTTC. As protein: CAGSLPNEETQYF.

Only a few counts were recorded for this clonotype. The chain combines TRBV3-1 with TRBJ2-5; D is perhaps TRBD1 or TRBD2 (6 bases each). Deletions cut 1 base from V and 10 bases from J, with 16 bases between. Germline CDR1 and CDR2: LGHDT and YNNKEL (reference sequence). The CDR3 length is 14 residues. The CDR3 here is CASSQAGASQFQYF. The CDR3 DNA sequence: TGTGCCAGCAGCCAAGCGGGGGCCTCTCAATTCCAGTACTTC.

The chain has TRBV7-2 and TRBJ1-4; D is possibly TRBD1 (6 bases). The V end was cut by 4 bases, the J end by 5 bases, with 17 bases between. In germline, CDR1 is SGHTA, CDR2 FQGNSA. The CDR3 is made up of 16 amino acids. CDR3 in DNA: TGTGCCAGCAGCTCTCTCCGGACAGCCTTAAATGAAAAACTGTTTTTT. Translating it yields CASSSLRTALNEKLFF.

The table lists this clonotype with a few counts. The chain combines TRBV7-2 with TRBJ1-1; weak D call: TRBD1 (5 bases). Germline CDR1 SGHTA, CDR2 FQGNSA. The CDR3 length is 13 residues. V was clipped by 3 bases and J by 2 bases, with 7 bases between them. The CDR3 DNA is TGTGCCAGCAGCTTTGGGGACAACACTGAAGCTTTCTTT. This sequence encodes CASSFGDNTEAFF.

This clonotype was counted only a few times. The chain joins TRBV7-3 to TRBJ2-7; D perhaps matches TRBD1 (7 bases). Trimming stripped 1 base from V and 6 bases from J, with 16 bases between. Germline V gene sequence: CDR1 SGHTA, CDR2 FQGTGA. The CDR3 is 15 amino acids. CDR3 coding DNA: TGTGCCAGCAGCTTAAAGATGAGACAGGGAGGCGAGCAGTACTTC. Translating it yields CASSLKMRQGGEQYF.

The rearrangement joins TRBV3-1 to TRBJ1-6; 8 bases fit TRBD1. The V gene's germline CDR1 is LGHDT and CDR2 YNNKEL (reference sequence). The CDR3 spans 14 residues. V lost 1 base, J lost 7 bases, and 0 bases stayed unmatched. CDR3 in amino acids: CASSQGDRNSPLHF. The CDR3 region has the DNA TGTGCCAGCAGCCAAGGGGACAGGAATTCACCCCTCCACTTT.